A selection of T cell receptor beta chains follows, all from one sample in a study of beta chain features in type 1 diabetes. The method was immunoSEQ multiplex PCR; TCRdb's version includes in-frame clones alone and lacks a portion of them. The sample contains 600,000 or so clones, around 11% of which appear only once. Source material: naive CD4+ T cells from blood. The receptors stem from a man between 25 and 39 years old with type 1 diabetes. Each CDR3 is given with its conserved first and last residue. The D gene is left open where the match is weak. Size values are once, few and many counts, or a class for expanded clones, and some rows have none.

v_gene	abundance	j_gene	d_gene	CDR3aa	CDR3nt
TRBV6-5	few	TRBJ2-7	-	CASSYSGHSSYEQYF	TGTGCCAGCAGTTACTCAGGGCACAGCTCCTACGAGCAGTACTTC
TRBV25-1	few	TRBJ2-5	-	CASKGLAGETQYF	TGTGCCAGCAAGGGGCTAGCAGGGGAGACCCAGTACTTC
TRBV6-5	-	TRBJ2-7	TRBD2	CASSYRPPGGEQYF	TGTGCCAGCAGTTACCGCCCTCCGGGAGGGGAGCAGTACTTC
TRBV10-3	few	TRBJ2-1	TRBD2	CAIRTGTRDNEQFF	TGTGCCATCAGGACCGGGACTAGAGACAATGAGCAGTTCTTC
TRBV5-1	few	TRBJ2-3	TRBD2	CASSPLAGGLTDTQYF	TGCGCCAGCAGTCCCCTAGCGGGGGGCCTCACAGATACGCAGTATTTT
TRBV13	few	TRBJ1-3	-	CASSYGTPGNTIYF	TGTGCCAGCAGCTACGGGACGCCCGGAAACACCATATATTTT
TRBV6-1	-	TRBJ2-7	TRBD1	CASSEERQGRSYEQYF	TGTGCCAGCAGTGAAGAGAGACAGGGGCGCTCCTACGAGCAGTACTTC
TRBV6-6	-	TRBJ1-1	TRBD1	CASRRTGGIEAFF	TGTGCCAGCAGAAGGACAGGGGGCATTGAAGCTTTCTTT
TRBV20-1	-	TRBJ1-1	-	CSAKAPSRAFF	TGCAGTGCCAAGGCCCCCTCAAGGGCTTTCTTT
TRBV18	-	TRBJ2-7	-	CASSPLYRVDEQYF	TGTGCCAGCTCACCACTTTACAGGGTTGACGAGCAGTACTTC
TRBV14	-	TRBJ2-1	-	CASSPTSLGYNEQFF	TGTGCCAGCAGCCCTACTAGCCTGGGATACAATGAGCAGTTCTTC
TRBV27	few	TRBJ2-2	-	CASSLRGAAGELFF	TGTGCCAGCAGTTTACGGGGGGCCGCCGGGGAGCTGTTTTTT
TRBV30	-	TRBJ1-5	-	CACSPGGNQPQHF	TGTGCCTGCTCGCCCGGGGGGAATCAGCCCCAGCATTTT
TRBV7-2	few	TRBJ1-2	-	CASSLALLAERVRGYTF	TGTGCCAGCAGCTTAGCGCTTCTTGCCGAAAGGGTGCGTGGCTACACCTTC
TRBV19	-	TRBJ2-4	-	CASSLRAKNIQYF	TGTGCCAGTAGTTTGAGGGCAAAAAACATTCAGTACTTC
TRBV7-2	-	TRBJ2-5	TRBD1	CASSPPGTEETQYF	TGTGCCAGCAGCCCCCCCGGGACAGAGGAGACCCAGTACTTC
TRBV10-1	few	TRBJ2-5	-	CASSLQGQETQYF	TGCGCCAGCAGTCTACAGGGACAAGAGACCCAGTACTTC
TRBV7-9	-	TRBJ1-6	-	CASSLAGQESPLHF	TGTGCCAGCAGCTTAGCAGGGCAGGAATCACCCCTCCACTTT
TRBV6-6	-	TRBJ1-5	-	CASSYSDQPQHF	TGTGCCAGCAGTTACTCCGACCAGCCCCAGCATTTT
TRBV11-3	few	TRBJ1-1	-	CASSSFGAGATEAFF	TGTGCCAGCAGCTCATTTGGGGCAGGGGCCACTGAAGCTTTCTTT
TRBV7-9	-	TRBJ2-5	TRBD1	CASSPNDRGETQYF	TGTGCCAGCAGCCCGAATGACAGGGGTGAGACCCAGTACTTC
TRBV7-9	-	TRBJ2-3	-	CASTPWADTQYF	TGTGCCAGCACGCCCTGGGCAGATACGCAGTATTTT
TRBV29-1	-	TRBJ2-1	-	CSVKFDGNEQFF	TGCAGCGTCAAATTTGATGGCAATGAGCAGTTCTTC
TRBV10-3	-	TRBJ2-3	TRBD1	CAISALQGDTSTDTQYF	TGTGCCATCAGTGCGCTTCAGGGGGACACTAGCACAGATACGCAGTATTTT
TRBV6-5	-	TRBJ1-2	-	CASSPQTANYGYTF	TGTGCCAGCAGTCCCCAGACAGCAAACTATGGCTACACCTTC
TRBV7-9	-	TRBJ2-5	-	CASSFWGELSETQYF	TGTGCCAGCAGCTTCTGGGGAGAGTTGTCGGAGACCCAGTACTTC
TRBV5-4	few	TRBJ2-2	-	CASSYPNTGELFF	TGTGCCAGCAGCTACCCGAACACCGGGGAGCTGTTTTTT
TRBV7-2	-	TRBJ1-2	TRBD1	CASSYRQGANGYTF	TGTGCCAGCAGCTACCGACAGGGGGCCAATGGCTACACCTTC
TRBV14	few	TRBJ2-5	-	CASSQGPETQYF	TGTGCCAGCAGCCAAGGTCCAGAGACCCAGTACTTC
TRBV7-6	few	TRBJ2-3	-	CASSLALRDTQYF	TGTGCCAGCAGCTTAGCCTTGAGGGATACGCAGTATTTT
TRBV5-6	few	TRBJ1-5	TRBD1	CASSWTGGAGNQPQHF	TGTGCCAGCAGCTGGACAGGGGGCGCGGGCAATCAGCCCCAGCATTTT
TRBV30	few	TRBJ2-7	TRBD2	CAWSVLAGGPYEQYF	TGTGCCTGGAGTGTACTAGCGGGGGGGCCCTACGAGCAGTACTTC
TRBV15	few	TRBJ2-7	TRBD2	CATRAEGLAGREQYF	TGTGCCACCAGGGCTGAGGGACTAGCGGGGCGCGAGCAGTACTTC
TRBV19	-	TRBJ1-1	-	CASSGTLNTEAFF	TGTGCCAGTAGCGGCACTTTGAACACTGAAGCTTTCTTT
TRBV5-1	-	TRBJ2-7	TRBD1	CASSVDRALHEQYF	TGCGCCAGCAGCGTGGACAGGGCTCTCCACGAGCAGTACTTC
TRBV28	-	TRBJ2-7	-	CASSLSGISSYEQYF	TGTGCCAGCAGTTTATCTGGGATTAGCTCCTACGAGCAGTACTTC
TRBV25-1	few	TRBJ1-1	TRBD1	CASRRQGTEAFF	TGTGCCAGCAGAAGACAGGGCACTGAAGCTTTCTTT
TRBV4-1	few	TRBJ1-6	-	CASSFSGSGHNNSPLHF	TGCGCCAGCAGCTTTTCAGGTTCCGGACACAATAATTCACCCCTCCACTTT
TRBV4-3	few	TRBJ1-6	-	CASSQDRTSSDQRPLHF	TGCGCCAGCAGCCAAGACCGAACTAGTTCCGACCAACGACCCCTCCACTTT
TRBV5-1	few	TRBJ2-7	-	CASSLGYEQYF	TGCGCCAGCAGCTTGGGTTACGAGCAGTACTTC
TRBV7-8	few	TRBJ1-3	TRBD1	CASSPPLGQRNSGNTIYF	TGTGCCAGCAGCCCACCTCTGGGACAGCGAAACTCTGGAAACACCATATATTTT
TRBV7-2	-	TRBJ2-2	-	CASSLGSGDTGELFF	TGTGCCAGCAGCTTAGGATCGGGGGATACCGGGGAGCTGTTTTTT
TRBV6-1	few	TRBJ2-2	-	CASSLTSITGELFF	TGTGCCAGCAGTTTGACTAGTATCACCGGGGAGCTGTTTTTT
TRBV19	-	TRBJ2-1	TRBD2	CASMGGRAVAGITYNEQFF	TGTGCCAGTATGGGGGGCAGGGCGGTAGCGGGGATAACCTACAATGAGCAGTTCTTC
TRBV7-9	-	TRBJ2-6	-	CASNSGANVLTF	TGTGCCAGTAACTCTGGGGCCAACGTCCTGACTTTC
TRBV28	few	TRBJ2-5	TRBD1	CASIPTGGETQYF	TGTGCCAGCATTCCTACAGGGGGTGAGACCCAGTACTTC
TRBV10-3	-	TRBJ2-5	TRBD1	CAISDLPGQGSYQETQYF	TGTGCCATCAGTGACCTTCCGGGACAGGGCTCGTACCAAGAGACCCAGTACTTC
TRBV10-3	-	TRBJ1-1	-	CAISGLGENTEAFF	TGTGCCATCAGTGGTCTTGGGGAGAACACTGAAGCTTTCTTT